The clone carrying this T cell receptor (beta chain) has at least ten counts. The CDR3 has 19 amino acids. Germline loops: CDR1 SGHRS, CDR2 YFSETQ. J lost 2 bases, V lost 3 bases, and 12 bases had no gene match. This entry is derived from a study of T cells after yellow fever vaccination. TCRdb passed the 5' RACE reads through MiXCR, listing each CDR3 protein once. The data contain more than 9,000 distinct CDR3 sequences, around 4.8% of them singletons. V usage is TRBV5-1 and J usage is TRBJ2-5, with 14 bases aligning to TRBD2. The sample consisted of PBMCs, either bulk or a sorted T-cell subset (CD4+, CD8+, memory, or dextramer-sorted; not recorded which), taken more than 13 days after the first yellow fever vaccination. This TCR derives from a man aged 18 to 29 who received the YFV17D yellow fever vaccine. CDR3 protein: CASSSTPGLAGGPQETQYF. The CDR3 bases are TGCGCCAGCAGCTCAACACCTGGACTAGCGGGGGGCCCTCAAGAGACCCAGTACTTC. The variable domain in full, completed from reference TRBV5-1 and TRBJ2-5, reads KAGVTQTPRYLIKTRGQQVTLSCSPISGHRSVSWYQQTPGQGLQFLFEYFSETQRNKGNFPGRFSGRQFSNSRSEMNVSTLELGDSALYLCASSSTPGLAGGPQETQYFGPGTRLLVL.